The 32 T cell receptor beta chains presented below share a single source sample, sequenced in a study of post-analysis software for immune sequencing data. Study-level points and caveats: Compared with controls, patients had more of about 5 TRBV segments, including TRBV5-6, TRBV5-1 and TRBV20-1.

Incorporated into the TCR beta cDNA libraries were unique molecular identifiers, which served to reduce PCR and sequencing biases. TCRdb ran MiXCR on the PCR reads and lists one entry per CDR3 protein. The sample lists over 700,000 distinct CDR3 sequences; roughly 27% were seen once. Their antigens are not known. Sequenced material: blood. Receptors originate from a girl aged 10 to 17 with multiple sclerosis.

This clonotype showed up just a few times. The chain carries TRBV20-1 and TRBJ2-7; TRBD2 aligns across 7 bases. Trimming cost V 3 bases and J 3 bases; bases outside gene matches: 5. CDR1 and CDR2 from the germline V gene are DFQATT and SNEGSKA (reference sequence). The CDR3 has 13 residues. CDR3 in amino acids: CSARTSRDYEQYF. CDR3 sequence (DNA): TGCAGTGCTAGGACTAGCCGAGACTACGAGCAGTACTTC.

This chain connects TRBV12-3 or TRBV12-4 to TRBJ2-5; 10 bases are a match to TRBD2. The V gene end was trimmed by 2 bases and the J gene end by 4 bases; junction bases not matched to a gene: 10. The CDR3 has 17 amino acids. The CDR3, as DNA: TGTGCCAGCAGTTTAATTGGTAGCGGGAGGTTGCGAGAGACCCAGTACTTC. Translation: CASSLIGSGRLRETQYF.

For this clonotype: Just one base apart from a much larger clone, this may be a read error. The V and J genes are TRBV12-3 or TRBV12-4 and TRBJ2-3, with a tentative D call TRBD2 (5 bases). Deletions cut 11 bases from V and 4 bases from J, with 22 bases between. The CDR3 contains 15 residues. CDR3 in amino acids: CAGNLRRMSADTQYF. CDR3 bases: TGTGCCGGCAACCTGAGGAGGATGAGCGCAGATACGCAGTATTTT.

This clonotype came up a few times. This chain links TRBV7-2 with TRBJ2-5, with D maybe TRBD2 (6 bases). The V and J ends lost 5 bases and 5 bases respectively, with 18 bases between them. The germline V gene has CDR1 SGHTA and CDR2 FQGNSA. This CDR3 is 15 amino acids long. The CDR3 spells CASSPTSLRVETQYF. For the CDR3, the DNA is TGTGCCAGCAGCCCGACTAGTCTCAGGGTGGAGACCCAGTACTTC.

This clonotype was observed a handful of times. CDR3 sequence reads: CSARSSGGPGETQYF. Here the CDR3 DNA reads TGCAGTGCTAGAAGTTCGGGGGGGCCGGGGGAGACCCAGTACTTC. The V call is TRBV20-1, the J call TRBJ2-5; TRBD2 aligns across 8 bases. From germline, CDR1 is DFQATT and CDR2 SNEGSKA (reference sequence). With 2 bases clipped from V and 5 bases from J, the junction kept 10 bases outside the gene matches. CDR3 length: 15 amino acids.

The V call is TRBV2, the J call TRBJ2-1; TRBD2 aligns across 8 bases. The germline gives CDR1 SNHLY, CDR2 FYNNEI. Trimming cost V 4 bases and J 4 bases; bases outside gene matches: 6. The CDR3 runs to 15 residues. The CDR3 reads CASSGGTRTYNEQFF. As DNA, the CDR3 is TGTGCCAGCAGTGGGGGGACTAGGACTTACAATGAGCAGTTCTTC.

The chain links TRBV6-2 or TRBV6-3 to TRBJ2-3; no clear D gene. V lost 7 bases, J lost 5 bases, and 16 bases lay in between. Germline V CDR1 and CDR2: MNHEY, SVGEGT. This CDR3 has 14 amino acids. The chain's CDR3 is CASNGISREDTQYF. CDR3 bases: TGTGCCAGCAATGGAATCTCACGTGAAGATACGCAGTATTTT.

The chain recombines TRBV7-2 with TRBJ2-5; D ambiguous. The CDR3 runs 14 residues. Germline V CDR1 and CDR2: SGHTA, FQGNSA. V was clipped by 2 bases and J by 5 bases, with 12 bases between them. The CDR3 is CASSLNGRSETQYF. The CDR3 DNA is TGTGCCAGCAGCTTAAATGGGCGGTCTGAGACCCAGTACTTC.

The DNA of the CDR3 is TGCAGCGTTGGGCTAGCGGGAGTTTGGGAGACCCAGTACTTC. It codes for CSVGLAGVWETQYF. The chain links TRBV29-1 to TRBJ2-5; TRBD2 matches at 10 bases. This CDR3 is built from 14 residues. Germline V gene lookup returns CDR1 SQVTM and CDR2 ANQGSEA. The J segment lost 5 bases and the V segment lost 4 bases, leaving 7 bases of the junction unmatched. The variable domain in full, with the rest retrieved from reference TRBV29-1 and TRBJ2-5, is SAVISQKPSRDICQRGTSLTIQCQVDSQVTMMFWYRQQPGQSLTLIATANQGSEATYESGFVIDKFPISRPNLTFSTLTVSNMSPEDSSIYLCSVGLAGVWETQYFGPGTRLLVL.

V gene TRBV9 combines with J gene TRBJ2-6; 7 nucleotides align to TRBD2. The junction had 10 bases not matched to a gene; V was cut back by 0 bases and J by 1 base. This CDR3 has 19 residues. Germline lookup yields CDR1 SGDLS and CDR2 YYNGEE. CDR3 DNA sequence: TGTGCCAGCAGCGTAGATGGTAAGCGGGGCCTTTCTGGGGCCAACGTCCTGACTTTC. Protein sequence: CASSVDGKRGLSGANVLTF.

This clonotype was seen a handful of times. This rearrangement joins TRBV2 to TRBJ2-7; 7 bases align to TRBD1. CDR1 is SNHLY, CDR2 FYNNEI, per germline. The CDR3 loop spans 14 amino acids. The trim removed 7 bases at V and 3 bases at J, leaving 9 bases unmatched. The CDR3 region is CASNKQGFRYEQYF. CDR3 sequence (DNA): TGTGCCAGCAATAAACAGGGGTTTCGCTACGAGCAGTACTTC.

This clonotype was seen a handful of times. V and J are TRBV28 and TRBJ2-6, with a possible D match to TRBD1 (6 bases). The V gene lost 6 bases and the J gene lost 0 bases, with 18 bases spanning the gap. Germline CDR1 MDHEN, CDR2 SYDVKM. The CDR3 has 18 amino acids. The CDR3 bases are TGTGCCAGCAGAGCCTCAGGACAGCAGTACTCTGGGGCCAACGTCCTGACTTTC. It yields the protein CASRASGQQYSGANVLTF. Supplemented by reference TRBV28 and TRBJ2-6, the full variable domain reads DVKVTQSSRYLVKRTGEKVFLECVQDMDHENMFWYRQDPGLGLRLIYFSYDVKMKEKGDIPEGYSVSREKKERFSLILESASTNQTSMYLCASRASGQQYSGANVLTFGAGSRLTVL.

The rearrangement uses TRBV6-6 and TRBJ2-3; TRBD1 is a possible D gene (5 bases). The length of the CDR3 is 14 residues. V lost 7 bases and J 4 bases, leaving 15 bases between the germline ends. CDR1 is MNHNY and CDR2 is SVGAGI in the germline V gene (reference sequence). CDR3 sequence reads: CASIAEWGPDTQYF. CDR3 in DNA: TGTGCCAGCATTGCCGAGTGGGGCCCAGATACGCAGTATTTT.

The chain links TRBV29-1 to TRBJ2-1; 12 bases line up with TRBD2. The CDR3 is 15 amino acids. Germline V gene sequence: CDR1 SQVTM, CDR2 ANQGSEA. V was pared by 4 bases and J by 6 bases, with 7 bases of the junction left unmatched. The CDR3 nucleotides read TGCAGCGTTGGGAGGACTAGCGGGATGAGCAATGAGCAGTTCTTC. This translates into CSVGRTSGMSNEQFF.

This chain links TRBV10-3 with TRBJ2-1; tentatively, D is TRBD2 (5 bases). CDR1 and CDR2 from the germline V gene are ENHRY and SYGVKD. Trimming cost V 6 bases and J 6 bases, with 12 bases left between them. The CDR3 sequence is 13 residues long. The CDR3 protein is CAIRGGLSNEQFF. The CDR3 nucleotides read TGTGCCATCAGAGGAGGACTCTCCAATGAGCAGTTCTTC.

The chain carries TRBV5-4 and TRBJ2-1; 10 bases fit TRBD2. The CDR3 sequence is 14 residues long. J lost 5 bases, V lost 5 bases, and 4 bases had no gene match. CDR1 is SGHNT and CDR2 is YYREEE in the germline V gene (reference sequence). DNA for the CDR3: TGTGCCAGCAGGTGGACTAGCGGTGACAATGAGCAGTTCTTC. Amino acids: CASRWTSGDNEQFF. Filled out from reference TRBV5-4 and TRBJ2-1, the complete variable domain reads ETGVTQSPTHLIKTRGQQVTLRCSSQSGHNTVSWYQQALGQGPQFIFQYYREEENGRGNFPPRFSGLQFPNYSSELNVNALELDDSALYLCASRWTSGDNEQFFGPGTRLTVL.

This clonotype was observed a handful of times. The gene calls are TRBV10-3 and TRBJ2-7; D tentatively fits TRBD1 or TRBD2 (6 bases each). CDR3 size: 14 residues. Germline V CDR1 and CDR2: ENHRY, SYGVKD. Trimming stripped 6 bases from V and 3 bases from J, with 15 bases between. CDR3 loop: CAISEGGLGYEQYF. CDR3 sequence (DNA): TGTGCCATCAGCGAGGGGGGATTGGGCTACGAGCAGTACTTC.

The chain employs TRBV18 and TRBJ2-1; no reliable D call. Germline lookup yields CDR1 KGHSH and CDR2 LQKENI. Trimming removed 3 bases from V and 8 bases from J, with 11 bases in between. The CDR3 runs to 13 residues. DNA of the CDR3: TGTGCCAGCTCACCTGGGCCCTTGTATGAGCAGTTCTTC. Its translation is CASSPGPLYEQFF.

This clonotype has only a few counts. Relative to the germline gene, one junction end is altered; a read error may explain this. The chain carries TRBV9 and TRBJ1-2; 11 bases agree with TRBD1. CDR1 and CDR2 from the germline V gene are SGDLS and YYNGEE. This CDR3 is built from 18 residues. The CDR3 DNA sequence: TGTGCCAGCAGCCTCCGGGACAGGGGGGTTCAACGCAACTACGGCTACACCTTC. Its translation is CASSLRDRGVQRNYGYTF.

The J gene is TRBJ2-1, the V gene TRBV3-1, with D possibly being TRBD1 or TRBD2 (5 bases each). Trimming stripped 0 bases from V and 9 bases from J, with 12 bases between. Germline assignment: CDR1 LGHDT and CDR2 YNNKEL (reference sequence). The CDR3 length is 14 residues. The CDR3 region has the DNA TGTGCCAGCAGCCAAGATCCCCCCGGGGCTGAGCAGTTCTTC. Protein sequence: CASSQDPPGAEQFF.

V gene TRBV7-2 combines with J gene TRBJ2-5; D unresolved. The CDR3 has 14 amino acids. CDR1 SGHTA and CDR2 FQGNSA come from the germline V gene. The V end was cut by 1 base, the J end by 6 bases, with 12 bases between. The CDR3 loop is CASSLGPARQTQYF. The CDR3, as DNA: TGTGCCAGCAGCTTAGGGCCAGCGCGCCAGACCCAGTACTTC.

The sample holds a few counts of this clonotype. V and J are TRBV20-1 and TRBJ2-4; D may match TRBD1 or TRBD2 (7 bases each). This CDR3 region has 15 residues. Trimming removed 6 bases from V and 1 base from J, with 16 bases in between. CDR1 is DFQATT, CDR2 SNEGSKA, per germline (reference sequence). The CDR3 spells CSAGEGARAKNIQYF. The DNA for the CDR3 is TGCAGTGCGGGGGAGGGGGCGCGGGCCAAAAACATTCAGTACTTC.

This clonotype was observed a handful of times. This chain connects TRBV9 to TRBJ2-3; the D gene is possibly TRBD2 (6 bases). CDR3 size: 14 residues. With 4 bases removed from V and 6 bases from J, the gap between germline ends came to 15 bases. Germline CDR1 reads SGDLS; CDR2 reads YYNGEE. CDR3 in amino acids: CASSPGRDHDTQYF. The DNA of the CDR3 is TGTGCCAGCAGCCCCGGGCGGGACCATGATACGCAGTATTTT.

The chain recombines TRBV28 with TRBJ2-5, with D maybe TRBD2 (6 bases). The CDR3 loop spans 13 amino acids. CDR1 and CDR2 (germline): MDHEN, SYDVKM. Trimming cost V 8 bases and J 5 bases, with 15 bases left between them. This CDR3 is CASGGQRWETQYF. Here the CDR3 DNA reads TGTGCCAGCGGAGGGCAGCGTTGGGAGACCCAGTACTTC. Filled out from reference TRBV28 and TRBJ2-5, the complete variable domain reads DVKVTQSSRYLVKRTGEKVFLECVQDMDHENMFWYRQDPGLGLRLIYFSYDVKMKEKGDIPEGYSVSREKKERFSLILESASTNQTSMYLCASGGQRWETQYFGPGTRLLVL.

The V and J genes are TRBV20-1 and TRBJ2-5, with TRBD2 matching over 10 bases. The J segment lost 4 bases and the V segment lost 5 bases, leaving 19 bases of the junction unmatched. Germline V CDR1 and CDR2: DFQATT, SNEGSKA (reference sequence). The CDR3 totals 18 residues. This CDR3 is CSAPQPPPSGRTRETQYF. For the CDR3, the DNA is TGCAGTGCTCCGCAACCCCCTCCTAGCGGGAGAACGCGAGAGACCCAGTACTTC.

This chain joins TRBV28 and TRBJ2-7, with D maybe TRBD2 (5 bases). The length of the CDR3 is 13 residues. Germline loops: CDR1 MDHEN, CDR2 SYDVKM. V gave up 7 bases and J gave up 7 bases, with 17 bases separating them. DNA of the CDR3: TGTGCCAGCATAAACCTAGCCCACAATGAGCAGTACTTC. Translating gives CASINLAHNEQYF.

This chain uses TRBV12-3 or TRBV12-4 with TRBJ1-2, with D uncertain. V lost 6 bases and J lost 5, with 19 bases in between. There are 15 residues in the CDR3. The CDR3 is CASSPSLRSGYGYTF. The CDR3, as DNA: TGTGCCAGCAGCCCCTCTCTCCGTTCTGGGTATGGCTACACCTTC.

The rearrangement links TRBV7-9 to TRBJ2-4; perhaps TRBD2 as D (6 bases). Trimming left V 2 bases short and J 1 base short, with 12 bases between. The CDR3 contains 16 residues. Germline V gene lookup returns CDR1 SEHNR and CDR2 FQNEAQ (reference sequence). This chain's CDR3 is CASSLSSGWAKNIQYF. The CDR3 DNA is TGTGCCAGCAGCTTATCAAGCGGGTGGGCCAAAAACATTCAGTACTTC.

V usage is TRBV7-2 and J usage is TRBJ2-7; D gene uncertain. The CDR3 consists of 11 residues. The germline V gene has CDR1 SGHTA and CDR2 FQGNSA. V dropped 3 bases and J dropped 11 bases, with 11 bases sitting between them. For the CDR3, the DNA is TGTGCCAGCAGCTTTTTACTTAACAAGTACTTC. The encoded protein is CASSFLLNKYF.

This chain uses TRBV7-2 with TRBJ2-1; D is unclear. V was shortened by 5 bases and J by 13 bases, with 27 bases between the two germline ends. The CDR3 extends over 16 amino acids. From germline, CDR1 is SGHTA and CDR2 FQGNSA. CDR3 sequence: CASSPPTSVSRKTQFF. The CDR3 coding sequence is TGTGCCAGCAGCCCCCCAACGAGTGTTTCTCGCAAGACCCAGTTCTTC.

This clonotype was recorded a few times. The chain joins TRBV12-3 or TRBV12-4 to TRBJ1-5; 9 bases agree with TRBD1. The trim removed 6 bases at V and 5 bases at J, leaving 2 bases unmatched. The CDR3 loop spans 13 amino acids. CDR3 residues: CASSGQGHQPQHF. CDR3 bases: TGTGCCAGCAGCGGACAGGGGCATCAGCCCCAGCATTTT.

The genes are TRBV10-3 and TRBJ1-2; D gene unclear. Germline V gene data show CDR1 as ENHRY and CDR2 as SYGVKD. The CDR3 is 12 residues long. V was shortened by 4 bases and J by 8 bases, with 11 bases between the two germline ends. CDR3 bases: TGTGCCATCAGTGGCAAAGAGTGGGGCTACACCTTC. It encodes CAISGKEWGYTF.